The TCR beta chain described here comes from a study of T cells after yellow fever vaccination. Notes on the study in general: Post-booster repertoires again held most primary-vaccination clones (roughly 95% CD4, over 80% CD8).

Each CDR3 protein gets one entry after TCRdb re-called the 5' RACE reads with MiXCR. The table has a few hundred thousand distinct CDR3 sequences, about 7% seen once. This clonotype was detected only a few times. Its antigen is unidentified. Germline V lookup: CDR1 SGHNT, CDR2 YYREEE (reference sequence). This CDR3 region has 17 residues. Trimming took 0 bases from V and 4 from J; bases not matched to a gene: 9. V usage is TRBV5-4 and J usage is TRBJ2-1, with 8 bases that match TRBD1. This receptor was obtained from a man aged 30 to 39 who received the YFV17D yellow fever vaccine. The material was CD4+ T cells sorted from PBMCs, obtained 15 days after the yellow fever booster vaccination. CDR3 sequence: CASSLAGGQVPYNEQFF. Written as DNA, the CDR3 is TGTGCCAGCAGCTTGGCTGGGGGACAGGTACCATACAATGAGCAGTTCTTC.